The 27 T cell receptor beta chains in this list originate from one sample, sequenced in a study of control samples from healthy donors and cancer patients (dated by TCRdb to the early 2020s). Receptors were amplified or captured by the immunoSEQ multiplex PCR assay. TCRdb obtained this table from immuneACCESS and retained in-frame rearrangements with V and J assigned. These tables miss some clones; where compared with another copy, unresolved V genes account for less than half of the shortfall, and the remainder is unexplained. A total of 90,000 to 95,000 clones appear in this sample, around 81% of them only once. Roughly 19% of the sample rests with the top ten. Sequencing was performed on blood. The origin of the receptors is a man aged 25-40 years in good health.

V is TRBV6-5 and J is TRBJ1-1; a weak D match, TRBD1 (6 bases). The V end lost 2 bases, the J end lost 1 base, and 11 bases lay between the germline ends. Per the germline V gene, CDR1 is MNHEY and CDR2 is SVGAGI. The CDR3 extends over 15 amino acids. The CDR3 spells CASSYNRGGNTEAFF. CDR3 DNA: TGTGCCAGCAGTTACAATAGGGGGGGGAACACTGAAGCTTTCTTT.

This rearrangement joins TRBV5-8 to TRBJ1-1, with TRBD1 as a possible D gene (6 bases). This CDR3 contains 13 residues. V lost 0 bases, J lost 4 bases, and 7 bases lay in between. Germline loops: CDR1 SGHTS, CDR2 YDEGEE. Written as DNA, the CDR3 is TGTGCCAGCAGCTTGGAGGGGGGCACTGAAGCTTTCTTT. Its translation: CASSLEGGTEAFF.

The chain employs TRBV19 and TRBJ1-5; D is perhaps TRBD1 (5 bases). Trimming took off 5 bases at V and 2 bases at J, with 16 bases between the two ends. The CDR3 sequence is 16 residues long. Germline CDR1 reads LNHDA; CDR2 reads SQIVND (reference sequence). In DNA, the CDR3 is TGTGCCAGTAGTCCAACCAGGGTGGCGGGCAATCAGCCCCAGCATTTT. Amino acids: CASSPTRVAGNQPQHF.

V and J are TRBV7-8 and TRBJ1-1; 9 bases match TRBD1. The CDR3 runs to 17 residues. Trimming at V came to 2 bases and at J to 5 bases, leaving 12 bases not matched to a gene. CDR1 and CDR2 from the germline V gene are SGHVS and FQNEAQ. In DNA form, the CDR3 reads TGTGCCAGCAGCTTAAGGACAGGGGTTGTATTCGAAACTGAAGCTTTCTTT. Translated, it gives CASSLRTGVVFETEAFF.

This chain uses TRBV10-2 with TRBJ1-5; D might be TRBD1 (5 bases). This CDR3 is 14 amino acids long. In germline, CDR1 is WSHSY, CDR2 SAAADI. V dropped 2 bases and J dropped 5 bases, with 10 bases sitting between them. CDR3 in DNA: TGCGCCAGCAGTGAGATTCGACAGCATCAGCCCCAGCATTTT. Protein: CASSEIRQHQPQHF.

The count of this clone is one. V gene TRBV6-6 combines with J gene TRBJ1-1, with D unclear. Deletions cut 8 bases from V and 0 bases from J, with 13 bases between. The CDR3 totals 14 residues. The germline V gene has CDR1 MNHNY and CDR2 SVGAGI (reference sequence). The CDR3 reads CASLTTSLNTEAFF. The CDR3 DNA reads TGTGCCAGCCTGACCACCTCTCTGAACACTGAAGCTTTCTTT.

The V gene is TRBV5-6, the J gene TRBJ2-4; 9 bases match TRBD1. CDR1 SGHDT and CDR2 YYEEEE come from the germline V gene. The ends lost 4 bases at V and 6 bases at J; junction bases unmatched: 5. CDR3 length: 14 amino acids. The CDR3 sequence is CASSGTGRTNIQYF. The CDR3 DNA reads TGTGCCAGCAGCGGGACAGGGAGGACAAACATTCAGTACTTC. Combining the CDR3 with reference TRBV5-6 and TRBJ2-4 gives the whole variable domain DAGVTQSPTHLIKTRGQQVTLRCSPKSGHDTVSWYQQALGQGPQFIFQYYEEEERQRGNFPDRFSGHQFPNYSSELNVNALLLGDSALYLCASSGTGRTNIQYFGAGTRLSVL.

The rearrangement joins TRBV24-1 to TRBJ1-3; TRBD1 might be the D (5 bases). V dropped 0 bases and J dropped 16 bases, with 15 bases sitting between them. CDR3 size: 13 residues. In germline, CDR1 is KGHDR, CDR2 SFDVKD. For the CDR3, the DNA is TGTGCCACCAGTGATTTGCTGGGGCGGCGCAAGTATTTT. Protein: CATSDLLGRRKYF.

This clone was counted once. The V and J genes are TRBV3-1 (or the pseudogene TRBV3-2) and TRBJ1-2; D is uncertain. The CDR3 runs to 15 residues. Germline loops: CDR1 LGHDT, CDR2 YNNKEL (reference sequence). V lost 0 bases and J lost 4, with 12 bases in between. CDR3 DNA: TGTGCCAGCAGCCAAGATGGTTGGAGTCCCTATGGCTACACCTTC. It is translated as CASSQDGWSPYGYTF.

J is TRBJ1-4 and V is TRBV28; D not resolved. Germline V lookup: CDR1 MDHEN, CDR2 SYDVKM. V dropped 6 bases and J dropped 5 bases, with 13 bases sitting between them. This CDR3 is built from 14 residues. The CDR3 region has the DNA TGTGCCAGCAGGGGCATCCAACGCAATGAAAAACTGTTTTTT. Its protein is CASRGIQRNEKLFF.

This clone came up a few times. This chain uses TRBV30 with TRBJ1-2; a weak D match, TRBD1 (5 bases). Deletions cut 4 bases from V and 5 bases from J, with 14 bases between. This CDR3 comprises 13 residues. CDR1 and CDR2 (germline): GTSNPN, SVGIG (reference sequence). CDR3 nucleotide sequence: TGTGCCTGGAAGGCAGGGCCACTTTATGGCTACACCTTC. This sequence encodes CAWKAGPLYGYTF. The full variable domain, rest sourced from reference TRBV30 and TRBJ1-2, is SQTIHQWPATLVQPVGSPLSLECTVEGTSNPNLYWYRQAAGRGLQLLFYSVGIGQISSEVPQNLSASRPQDRQFILSSKKLLLSDSGFYLCAWKAGPLYGYTFGSGTRLTVV.

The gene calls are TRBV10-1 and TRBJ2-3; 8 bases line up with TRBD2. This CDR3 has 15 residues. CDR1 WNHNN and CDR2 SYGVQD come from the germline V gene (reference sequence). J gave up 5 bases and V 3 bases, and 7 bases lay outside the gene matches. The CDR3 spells CASSEFAGGEDTQYF. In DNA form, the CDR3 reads TGCGCCAGCAGTGAATTTGCGGGGGGTGAAGATACGCAGTATTTT.

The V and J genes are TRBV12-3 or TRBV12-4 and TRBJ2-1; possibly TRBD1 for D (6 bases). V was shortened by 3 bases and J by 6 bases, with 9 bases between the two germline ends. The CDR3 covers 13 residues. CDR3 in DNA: TGTGCCAGCAGTTTCCGGGACATCAATGAGCAGTTCTTC. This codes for CASSFRDINEQFF.

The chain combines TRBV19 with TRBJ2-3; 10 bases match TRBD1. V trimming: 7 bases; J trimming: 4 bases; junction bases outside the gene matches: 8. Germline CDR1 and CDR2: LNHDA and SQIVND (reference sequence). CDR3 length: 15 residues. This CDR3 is CASTHQTGGADTQYF. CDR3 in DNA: TGTGCCAGTACCCATCAGACAGGGGGCGCAGATACGCAGTATTTT.

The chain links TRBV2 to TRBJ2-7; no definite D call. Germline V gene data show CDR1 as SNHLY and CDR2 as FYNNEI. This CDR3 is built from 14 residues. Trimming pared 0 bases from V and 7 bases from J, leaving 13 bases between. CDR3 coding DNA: TGTGCCAGCAGTGAAGCGCTACGTGGGGATGAGCAGTACTTC. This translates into CASSEALRGDEQYF.

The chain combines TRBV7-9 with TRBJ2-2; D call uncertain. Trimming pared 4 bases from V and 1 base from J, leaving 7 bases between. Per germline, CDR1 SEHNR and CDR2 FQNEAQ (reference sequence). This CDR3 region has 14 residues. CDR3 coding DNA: TGTGCCAGCAGCTGGGTGAGGAACACCGGGGAGCTGTTTTTT. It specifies CASSWVRNTGELFF. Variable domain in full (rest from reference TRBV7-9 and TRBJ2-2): DTGVSQNPRHKITKRGQNVTFRCDPISEHNRLYWYRQTLGQGPEFLTYFQNEAQLEKSRLLSDRFSAERPKGSFSTLEIQRTEQGDSAMYLCASSWVRNTGELFFGEGSRLTVL.

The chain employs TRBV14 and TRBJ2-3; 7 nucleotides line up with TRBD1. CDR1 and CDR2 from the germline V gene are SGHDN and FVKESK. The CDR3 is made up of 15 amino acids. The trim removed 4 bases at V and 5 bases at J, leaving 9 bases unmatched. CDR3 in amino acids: CASSPFDRAVDTQYF. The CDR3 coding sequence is TGTGCCAGCAGCCCTTTCGACAGGGCGGTAGATACGCAGTATTTT. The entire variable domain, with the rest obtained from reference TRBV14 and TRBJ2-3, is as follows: EAGVTQFPSHSVIEKGQTVTLRCDPISGHDNLYWYRRVMGKEIKFLLHFVKESKQDESGMPNNRFLAERTGGTYSTLKVQPAELEDSGVYFCASSPFDRAVDTQYFGPGTRLTVL.

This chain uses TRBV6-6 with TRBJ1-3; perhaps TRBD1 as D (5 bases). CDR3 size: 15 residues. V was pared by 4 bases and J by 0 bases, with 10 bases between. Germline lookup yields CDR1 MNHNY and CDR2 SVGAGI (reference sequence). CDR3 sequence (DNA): TGTGCCAGCAGTTTCCCTACAGGCTCTGGAAACACCATATATTTT. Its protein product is CASSFPTGSGNTIYF.

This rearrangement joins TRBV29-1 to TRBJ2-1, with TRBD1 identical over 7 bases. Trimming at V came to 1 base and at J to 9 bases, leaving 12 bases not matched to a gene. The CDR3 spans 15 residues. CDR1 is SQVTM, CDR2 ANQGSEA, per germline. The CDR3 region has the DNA TGCAGCGTTGAAGCCGGGACAGACGGAGATGGTGAGCAGTTCTTC. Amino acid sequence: CSVEAGTDGDGEQFF.

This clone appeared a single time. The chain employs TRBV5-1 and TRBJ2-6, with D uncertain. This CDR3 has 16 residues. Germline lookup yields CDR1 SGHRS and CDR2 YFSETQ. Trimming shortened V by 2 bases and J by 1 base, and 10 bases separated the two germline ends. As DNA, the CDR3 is TGCGCCAGCAGCTTAGAACCCCCTTCTGGGGCCAACGTCCTGACTTTC. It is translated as CASSLEPPSGANVLTF.

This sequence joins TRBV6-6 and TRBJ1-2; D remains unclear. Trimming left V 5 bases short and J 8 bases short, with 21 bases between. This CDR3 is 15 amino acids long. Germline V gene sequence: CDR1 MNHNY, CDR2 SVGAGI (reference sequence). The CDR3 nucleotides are TGTGCCAGCAGTGAGCAGACTCAACAACCGGGCGGCTACACCTTC. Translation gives CASSEQTQQPGGYTF.

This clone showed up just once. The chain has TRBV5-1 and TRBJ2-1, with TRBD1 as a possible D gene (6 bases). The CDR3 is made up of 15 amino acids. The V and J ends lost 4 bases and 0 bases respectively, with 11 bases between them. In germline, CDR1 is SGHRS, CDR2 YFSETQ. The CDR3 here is CASSIGQSSYNEQFF. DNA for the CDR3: TGCGCCAGCAGCATCGGACAGAGCTCCTACAATGAGCAGTTCTTC.

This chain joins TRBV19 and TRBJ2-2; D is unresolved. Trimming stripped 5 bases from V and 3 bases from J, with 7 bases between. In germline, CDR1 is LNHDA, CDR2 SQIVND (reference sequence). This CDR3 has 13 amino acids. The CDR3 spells CASSPQDTGELFF. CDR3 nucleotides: TGTGCCAGTAGTCCCCAGGACACCGGGGAGCTGTTTTTT.

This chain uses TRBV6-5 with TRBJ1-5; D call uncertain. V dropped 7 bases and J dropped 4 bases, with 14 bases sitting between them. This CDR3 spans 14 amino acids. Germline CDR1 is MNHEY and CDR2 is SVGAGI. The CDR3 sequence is CASTLSGSNQPQHF. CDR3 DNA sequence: TGTGCCAGCACCCTGTCCGGGTCGAATCAGCCCCAGCATTTT.

The CDR3 spells CASSTGSGNTIYF. Written as DNA, the CDR3 is TGTGCCAGCAGTACAGGCTCTGGAAACACCATATATTTT. The rearrangement links TRBV6-5 to TRBJ1-3; tentatively, D is TRBD1 (5 bases). The CDR3 has 13 residues. From germline, CDR1 is MNHEY and CDR2 SVGAGI. V lost 5 bases to trimming and J lost 0 bases, with 5 bases between them.

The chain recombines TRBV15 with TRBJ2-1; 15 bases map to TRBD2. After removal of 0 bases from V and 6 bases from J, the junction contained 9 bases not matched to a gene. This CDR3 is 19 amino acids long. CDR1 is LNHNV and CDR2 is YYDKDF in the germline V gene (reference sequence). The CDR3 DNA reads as TGTGCCACCAGCAGAGATCGGGGACTAGCGGGGGGCCGGGGCAATGAGCAGTTCTTC. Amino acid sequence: CATSRDRGLAGGRGNEQFF.

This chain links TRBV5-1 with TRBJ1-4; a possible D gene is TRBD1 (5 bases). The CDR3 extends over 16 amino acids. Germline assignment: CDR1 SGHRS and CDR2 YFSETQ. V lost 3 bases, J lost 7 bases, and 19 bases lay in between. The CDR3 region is CASSSGRGTLGEKLFF. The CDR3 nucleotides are TGCGCCAGCAGCTCCGGGAGGGGCACCCTCGGTGAAAAACTGTTTTTT.